The 8 T cell receptor beta chains listed next were all sequenced from one sample in a study of T-cell reconstitution after alpha-beta-depleted transplantation in children. Preparing the TCRbeta library involved the use of unique molecular identifiers. TCRdb redid the calling of the PCR reads with MiXCR, one entry per CDR3 protein. The sample holds about 980,000 distinct CDR3 sequences, about 26% seen once. The sample here was PBMCs, mostly from graft donor cells, taken 360 days after TCRalphabeta/CD19-depleted stem cell transplant. These receptors were taken from a boy under two years old who had a stem cell transplant for SCID, so the T cells may come from the graft donor.

V gene TRBV10-3 combines with J gene TRBJ2-7; D is undetermined. Germline assignment: CDR1 ENHRY and CDR2 SYGVKD. This CDR3 has 13 amino acids. Trimming shortened V by 0 bases and J by 7 bases, and 10 bases separated the two germline ends. In nucleotides, the CDR3 is TGTGCCATCAGTGAGTCGAATCTGGGGGAGCAGTACTTC. It translates to CAISESNLGEQYF.

The chain recombines TRBV4-2 with TRBJ2-1; 12 nucleotides match TRBD2. This CDR3 has 19 amino acids. Germline trimming cut 0 bases from V and 8 bases from J; bases unmatched to any gene: 14. Germline V gene lookup returns CDR1 LGHNA and CDR2 YNFKEQ. CDR3 in DNA: TGTGCCAGCAGCCAAGAGATCGCTAGCGGGGGGGCCGTGGCGGATGAGCAGTTCTTC. Translating it yields CASSQEIASGGAVADEQFF.

The chain couples TRBV16 to TRBJ2-7; perhaps TRBD2 as D (5 bases). The germline V gene has CDR1 KGHSY and CDR2 FQNENV. The CDR3 spans 13 residues. V lost 3 bases and J 3 bases, leaving 9 bases between the germline ends. DNA for the CDR3: TGTGCCAGCAGCCACTCGGACTTCTACGAGCAGTACTTC. Translating gives CASSHSDFYEQYF.

This clonotype was counted between two and nine times. The rearrangement links TRBV27 to TRBJ2-1; 8 bases agree with TRBD1. After removal of 5 bases from V and 4 bases from J, the junction contained 7 bases not matched to a gene. Looked up from germline, CDR1 is MNHEY and CDR2 is SMNVEV (reference sequence). The CDR3 is made up of 15 amino acids. The CDR3 sequence is CASSPMDRAYNEQFF. As DNA, the CDR3 is TGTGCCAGCAGTCCCATGGACAGGGCTTACAATGAGCAGTTCTTC.

The chain couples TRBV20-1 to TRBJ1-5; 8 nucleotides align to TRBD1. The length of the CDR3 is 14 residues. Losses at the gene ends were 6 bases for V and 6 bases for J; bases not matched to a gene: 10. Germline CDR1 and CDR2: DFQATT and SNEGSKA (reference sequence). CDR3 DNA sequence: TGCAGTGCCATGGCTGGACAGGGCGGTCAGCCCCAGCATTTT. Encoded protein: CSAMAGQGGQPQHF.

This clonotype was observed a handful of times. The chain recombines TRBV20-1 with TRBJ2-3; 8 bases are a match to TRBD2. V lost 3 bases to trimming and J lost 2 bases; unmatched junction nucleotides: 4. CDR1 is DFQATT, CDR2 SNEGSKA, per germline (reference sequence). The CDR3 has 14 residues. Here the CDR3 DNA reads TGCAGTGCTAGGCGGGGGGATATCACAGATACGCAGTATTTT. Translating it yields CSARRGDITDTQYF.

The chain has TRBV29-1 and TRBJ2-5, with D hard to call. V was shortened by 7 bases and J by 1 base, with 13 bases between the two germline ends. The CDR3 contains 13 residues. Germline loops: CDR1 SQVTM, CDR2 ANQGSEA. The CDR3 DNA reads as TGCAGCGCATATCGAGCCCCCCAAGAGACCCAGTACTTC. It translates to CSAYRAPQETQYF.

The chain has TRBV11-2 and TRBJ2-4; 9 positions match TRBD2. CDR1 is SGHAT, CDR2 FQNNGV, per germline. V was pared by 5 bases and J by 7 bases, with 9 bases of the junction left unmatched. This CDR3 is built from 15 residues. CDR3 loop: CASSPERLAGNIQYF. In nucleotides, the CDR3 is TGTGCCAGCAGCCCCGAGAGGCTAGCGGGGAACATTCAGTACTTC.